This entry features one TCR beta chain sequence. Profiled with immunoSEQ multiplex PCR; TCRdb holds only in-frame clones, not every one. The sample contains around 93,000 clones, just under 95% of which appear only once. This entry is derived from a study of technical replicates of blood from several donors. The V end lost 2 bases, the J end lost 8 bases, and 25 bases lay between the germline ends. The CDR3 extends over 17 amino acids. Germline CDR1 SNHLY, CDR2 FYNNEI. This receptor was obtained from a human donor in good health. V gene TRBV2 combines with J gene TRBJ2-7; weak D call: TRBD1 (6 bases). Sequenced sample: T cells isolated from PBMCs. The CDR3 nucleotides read TGTGCCAGCAGTGAATCTCACGTACAGGGTTATTATACGAAGCAGTACTTC. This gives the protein CASSESHVQGYYTKQYF.